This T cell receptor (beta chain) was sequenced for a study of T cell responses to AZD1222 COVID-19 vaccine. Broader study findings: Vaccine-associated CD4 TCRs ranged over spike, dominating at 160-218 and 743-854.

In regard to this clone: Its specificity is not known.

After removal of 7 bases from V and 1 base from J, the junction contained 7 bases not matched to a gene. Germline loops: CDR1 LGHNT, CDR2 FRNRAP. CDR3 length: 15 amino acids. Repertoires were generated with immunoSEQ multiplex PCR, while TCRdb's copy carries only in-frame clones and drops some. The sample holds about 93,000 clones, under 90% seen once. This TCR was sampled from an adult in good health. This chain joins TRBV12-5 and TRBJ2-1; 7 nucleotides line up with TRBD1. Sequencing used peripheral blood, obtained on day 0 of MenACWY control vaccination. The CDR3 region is CASALGTASYNEQFF. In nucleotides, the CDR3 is TGTGCTAGTGCCCTCGGGACAGCATCCTACAATGAGCAGTTCTTC.